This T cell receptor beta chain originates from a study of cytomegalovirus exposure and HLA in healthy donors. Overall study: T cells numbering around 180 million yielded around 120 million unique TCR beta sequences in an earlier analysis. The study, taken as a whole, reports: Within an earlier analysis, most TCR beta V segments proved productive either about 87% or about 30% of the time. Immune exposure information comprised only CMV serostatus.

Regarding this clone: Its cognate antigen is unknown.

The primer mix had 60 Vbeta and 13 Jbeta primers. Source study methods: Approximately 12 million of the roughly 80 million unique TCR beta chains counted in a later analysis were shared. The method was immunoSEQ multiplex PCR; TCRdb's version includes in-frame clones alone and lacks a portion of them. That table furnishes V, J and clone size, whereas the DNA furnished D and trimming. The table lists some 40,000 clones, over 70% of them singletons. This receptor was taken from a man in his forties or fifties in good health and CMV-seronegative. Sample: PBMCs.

The DNA of the CDR3 is TGTGCCAGTAGTATAGGACAGGGGATTAACTATGGCTACACCTTC. Translating it yields CASSIGQGINYGYTF. J is TRBJ1-2 and V is TRBV19; 8 bases fit TRBD1. CDR1 is LNHDA, CDR2 SQIVND, per germline (reference sequence). The CDR3 has 15 residues. The J segment lost 1 base and the V segment lost 1 base, leaving 2 bases of the junction unmatched.